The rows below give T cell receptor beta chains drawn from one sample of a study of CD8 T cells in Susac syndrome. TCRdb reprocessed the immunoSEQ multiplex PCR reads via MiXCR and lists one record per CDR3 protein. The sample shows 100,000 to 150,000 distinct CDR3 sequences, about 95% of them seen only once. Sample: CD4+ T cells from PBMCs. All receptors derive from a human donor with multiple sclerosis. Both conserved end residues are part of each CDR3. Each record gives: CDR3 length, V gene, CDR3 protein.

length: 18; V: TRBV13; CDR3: CASSSRTGRLALEDTQYF
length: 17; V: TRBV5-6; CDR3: CASSLAQNYDSGTEAFF
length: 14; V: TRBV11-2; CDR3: CASRSPFRGDGYTF
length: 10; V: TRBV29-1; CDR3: CSVRDYEQYF
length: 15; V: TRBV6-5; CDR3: CASSRRTGMNTEAFF
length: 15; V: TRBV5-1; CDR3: CASSGGSGGANVLTF
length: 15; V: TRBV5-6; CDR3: CASSLPGQGANVLTF
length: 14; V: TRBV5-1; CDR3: CASSLGTTRNEQFF
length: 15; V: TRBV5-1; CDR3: CASSLGPTYTDTQYF
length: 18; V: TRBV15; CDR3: CATSRTKPLRILGTEAFF
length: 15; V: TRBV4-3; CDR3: CASSQDLAGGGGYTF
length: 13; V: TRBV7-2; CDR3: CASSFTFPQPQHF
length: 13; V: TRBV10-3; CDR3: CAISEQGYSEAFF
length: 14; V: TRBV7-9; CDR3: CASSSSGKQETQYF
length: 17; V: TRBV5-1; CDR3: CASSAGQGPAGSTEAFF
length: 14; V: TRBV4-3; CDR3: CASSHGTGNEKLFF
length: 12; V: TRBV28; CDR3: CASRQSQETQYF
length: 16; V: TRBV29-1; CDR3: CSVVIWGSRMGNEQFF
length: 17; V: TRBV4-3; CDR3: CASSQGGRTVNTGELFF